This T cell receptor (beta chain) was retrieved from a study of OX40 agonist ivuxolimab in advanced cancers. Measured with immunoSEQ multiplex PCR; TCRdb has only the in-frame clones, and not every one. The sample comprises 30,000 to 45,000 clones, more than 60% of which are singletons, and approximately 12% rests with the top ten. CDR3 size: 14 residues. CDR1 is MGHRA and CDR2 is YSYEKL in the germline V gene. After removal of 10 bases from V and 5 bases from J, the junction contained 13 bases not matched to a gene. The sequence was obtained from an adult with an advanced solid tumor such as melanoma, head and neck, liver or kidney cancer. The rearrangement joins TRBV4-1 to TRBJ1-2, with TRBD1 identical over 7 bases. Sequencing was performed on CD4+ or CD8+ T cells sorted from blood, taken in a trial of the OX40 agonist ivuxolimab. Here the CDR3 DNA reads TGCGCCACCCAACCCGGAGGGGGCGCGTATGGCTACACCTTC. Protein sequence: CATQPGGGAYGYTF.